This T cell receptor beta chain was documented in a study of pediatric ulcerative colitis (dated by TCRdb to between 2018 and 2020). Study-wide context: Pancolitis was present in several ulcerative colitis patients and left-sided colitis in two, and histology consistent with ulcerative colitis was found in all of these patients. The Pediatric Ulcerative Colitis Activity Index classified a couple of patients as having mild disease, several as having moderate disease and three as having acute severe colitis. From about ten newly diagnosed, treatment-naive pediatric ulcerative colitis patients and four non-IBD control children, paired blood and rectal samples were collected. The paper's findings and limits, for the study overall: Repertoires were derived from total lymphocyte DNA, so rare subsets such as regulatory T cells may have patterns not reflected. Blood-derived T cells may have been included in rectal pinch biopsies, especially in patients with overt colitis. Controls, mild-moderate and acute severe colitis patients were separated by rectal repertoire features, and reduced rectal diversity due to clonal expansions was observed in acute severe colitis. For technical reasons, the blood samples of a couple of patients yielded substantially fewer templates, so those samples were excluded from the blood-rectal overlap analysis. Two rectal CDR3 clonotypes were found in every ulcerative colitis patient but in no control. Compared with controls, ulcerative colitis patients showed significantly higher autologous blood-rectal clonal overlap, a finding that suggests increased T cell trafficking to inflamed tissue. Only a few individuals were included in the healthy control group, which was small.

Details on this clone: Its antigen specificity is not known. No base quality values were provided; no much bigger clone lies one nucleotide off.

Trimming removed 1 base from V and 0 bases from J, leaving 6 bases between the germline ends. According to the germline V gene (reference sequence), CDR1 reads SGHNT and CDR2 reads YYREEE. Including the terminal cysteine and phenylalanine, the CDR3 comprises 14 residues. CDR3 DNA is the only sequence kept; it has 42 bases, read in frame from the first base. Rearranged CDR3 beta regions were amplified from genomic DNA with multiplex V and J primers using the immunoSEQ TRB Survey service. To keep sequencing depth equal across samples, survey-level depth of up to 500,000 reads per sample was applied. Libraries were purified and pooled, and sequencing was performed on Illumina technology. Per the original workflow: immunoSEQ online tools were used for productive clonality, sample overlap, pairwise scatters, CDR3 beta length, V/D/J gene usage and productiveness. Alongside Shannon and Simpson indices, calculated diversity was computed as the number of unique rearrangements divided by total templates, multiplied by 100. Principal component analysis used the R prcomp function and ggbiplot package on Z-score normalized data. Morisita's index was used to quantify blood-rectal clonal overlap within each subject. Held by TCRdb, this immuneACCESS table contains in-frame sequences only and omits some clones. Under half of the omission traces to an unresolved V gene where checked; the cause of the rest is unknown. That table furnishes V, J and clone size, whereas the DNA furnished D and trimming. Across this sample there are 30,000 to 35,000 clones, with roughly 77% seen only once. The ten largest clones capture approximately 1% of the sample.

During colonoscopy, one to two pinch biopsies were obtained from the rectum for research. Before the diagnostic colonoscopy, none of the ulcerative colitis patients had been given immunosuppressive medication. Rectal biopsies were digested with proteinase K before DNA isolation. The Wizard kit (Promega) was used to extract genomic DNA from the blood and intestinal samples. The sequenced sample was gut tissue. This receptor chain uses TRBV5-4 and TRBJ2-3; no confident D gene assignment can be made. The receptor's source is a boy aged 5-17 years with mild ulcerative colitis. The bases read TGTGCCAGCAGCTTGTTGGGAAGCACAGATACGCAGTATTTT. Its protein product is CASSLLGSTDTQYF. The full variable domain, completed from the reference TRBV5-4 and TRBJ2-3 proteins outside the CDR3, reads ETGVTQSPTHLIKTRGQQVTLRCSSQSGHNTVSWYQQALGQGPQFIFQYYREEENGRGNFPPRFSGLQFPNYSSELNVNALELDDSALYLCASSLLGSTDTQYFGPGTRLTVL.